The text below deals with one T cell receptor (beta chain). This clone was seen only once. Its antigen target is currently unknown. No base qualities exist here, and no much larger clone lies one base off it. Collaborating institutions collected whole blood in K2EDTA tubes following their own protocols. For TCRbeta analysis, collaborators shipped samples in one of three forms: frozen whole blood, isolated PBMCs, or DNA extracted from either of those sample types. Relative to germline, V is 0 bases shorter and J is 5 bases shorter, with 12 bases between their ends. The CDR3 has 15 amino acids, counting the end cysteine and phenylalanine. This entry keeps only the CDR3 DNA: 45 bases, framed from base 1. The germline V gene encodes CDR1 SGDLS and CDR2 YYNGEE. TCRbeta CDR3 regions were amplified from genomic DNA using the immunoSEQ Assay, a bias-controlled multiplex PCR. The study's own analysis went as follows. Nucleated cell counts per sample were estimated from amplification of reference gene primers within the assay. To quantify the absolute abundance of each unique TCRbeta CDR3 rearrangement, sequence reads were collapsed and filtered. For each sample, productive Simpson clonality was calculated by taking the square root of Simpson's diversity index across productive rearrangements. The clones in this table, taken by TCRdb from immuneACCESS, are in-frame only. Not every clone is retained; where verified, under half of the shortfall comes from an unresolved V gene, and the cause of the rest is unknown. V and J calls and clone size are copied from that table; D and trimming were computed from the DNA. Across this sample there are more than 100,000 clones, with roughly 88% seen only once. About 2% of the sample rests with the top ten.

The data originate from a study of blood T cell repertoires in COVID-19 (dated by TCRdb to between 2020 and 2021). Describing the broader study: Collaborator samples came from the United States, Italy and Spain and covered acute and convalescent phases of COVID-19. The material from the prospective study consisted of cDNA or gDNA derived from T cells, B-cell-depleted T cells, or PBMCs. The dataset comprised deeply sampled blood TCRbeta repertoires from subjects exposed to, actively infected with, or recovered from COVID-19. The repertoires were made available in a free public database intended to serve as a resource for research on the immune response to SARS-CoV-2. Samples were obtained from the ongoing ImmuneRACE study (first 160 participants) and from 1,000 to 1,500 subjects provided by 6 global collaborators. The sample metadata nearly always contained a de-identified subject ID, COVID-19 status, age in years and sex. Where available, HLA class I and class II types were obtained from metadata supplied by the sample provider rather than from assay-based typing.

General findings and caveats noted by the study authors: How much clinical and demographic metadata was included differed by source and by participant, and the metadata was provided uncurated.

The receptor chain draws on TRBV9 and TRBJ2-1, with a tentative D gene TRBD2 over 5 matching bases. The receptor comes from a man aged 65-85 years with active COVID-19. Material: peripheral blood. The DNA reads TGTGCCAGCAGCGTAGGGGTAGTAGCGAACAATGAGCAGTTCTTC. Its translation reads: CASSVGVVANNEQFF.